Detailed here is one TCR beta chain. Its cognate antigen is unknown. This entry comes from a study of radiotherapy plus CTLA-4 blockade in lung cancer. The overall study: Objective responses were recorded in around 18% of patients, with disease control recorded in 30% to 35%.

Per germline, CDR1 MDHEN and CDR2 SYDVKM. Trimming pared 5 bases from V and 5 bases from J, leaving 10 bases between. The CDR3 length is 13 residues. TCRdb keeps only in-frame clones here, not all; method: immunoSEQ multiplex PCR. Of more than 95,000 clones in the sample, 78% were seen once. Study findings and constraints: According to reports, early shifts in blood T cell clones, alongside interferon-beta, forecast response most accurately. Peripheral blood showed expansion of tumor-derived TCR clones after radiotherapy and ipilimumab.

The sequences come from peripheral blood, collected from a patient treated with radiotherapy plus ipilimumab. The V gene is TRBV28, the J gene TRBJ2-1, with D perhaps TRBD1 (6 bases). The clonotype was recovered from a human donor with non-small cell lung cancer who had a partial response to radiotherapy plus ipilimumab. In nucleotides, the CDR3 is TGTGCCAGCAGTGCCAACAGGGACAATGAGCAGTTCTTC. Protein sequence: CASSANRDNEQFF.